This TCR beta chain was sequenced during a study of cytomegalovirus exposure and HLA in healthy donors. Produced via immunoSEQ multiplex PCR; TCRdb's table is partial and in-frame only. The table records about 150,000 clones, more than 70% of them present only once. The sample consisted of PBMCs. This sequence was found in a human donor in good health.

CDR3: CASSIGVRVLNTEAFF. The CDR3 DNA is TGTGCCAGTAGTATAGGGGTTCGGGTTCTGAACACTGAAGCTTTCTTT. This chain uses TRBV19 with TRBJ1-1; D remains ambiguous. The CDR3 is 16 residues long. Trimming took off 1 base at V and 0 bases at J, with 12 bases between the two ends. Germline V gives CDR1 LNHDA, CDR2 SQIVND (reference sequence). The full variable domain, its missing parts supplied by reference TRBV19 and TRBJ1-1, is DGGITQSPKYLFRKEGQNVTLSCEQNLNHDAMYWYRQDPGQGLRLIYYSQIVNDFQKGDIAEGYSVSREKKESFPLTVTSAQKNPTAFYLCASSIGVRVLNTEAFFGQGTRLTVV.